This T cell receptor beta chain was sequenced in a study of vaccination and CD4 T cells after COVID-19. A word on this clonotype: What it binds is not known.

The germline V and J ends were trimmed by 1 base and 2 bases, with 3 bases remaining between them. This CDR3 has 11 amino acids. Germline assignment: CDR1 DFQATT and CDR2 SNEGSKA (reference sequence). Treatment reported: roughly 11-day PBMC culture with coronavirus spike peptide pools or control peptides (ViraFEST assay). Sequenced with the Oncomine TCR Beta short-read assay was DNA taken from cultured CD4+ T cells. MiXCR, run by TCRdb on the PCR reads, gives a single entry per CDR3 protein. The sample holds approximately 12,000 distinct CDR3 sequences, about 50% seen once. The chain joins TRBV20-1 to TRBJ2-7; D remains unclear. The specimen was CD4+ T cells from blood, cultured in vitro. The TCR was taken from a human donor who had recovered from COVID-19. This CDR3 is CSARGTYEQYF. As DNA, the CDR3 is TGCAGTGCTAGAGGAACCTACGAGCAGTACTTC.